This is a list of T cell receptor beta chains from one sample in a study of cytomegalovirus exposure and HLA in healthy donors. The table came from immunoSEQ multiplex PCR; TCRdb's copy has only in-frame clones and leaves some out. Among around 190,000 clones listed, about 9% were seen once. The sample taken for sequencing was PBMCs. These receptors were obtained from a woman in her thirties in good health and CMV-seropositive. Both conserved end residues are part of each CDR3. A D gene is named only where the DNA matches it firmly. Clone size, where shown, is once, few, many, or a class for clones that have expanded.

size	D	V	J	CDR3	DNA
.	TRBD1	TRBV15	TRBJ1-5	CATSASSLQGKPQHF	TGTGCCACCAGCGCAAGTAGTTTACAGGGGAAGCCCCAGCATTTT
few	TRBD1	TRBV6-5	TRBJ1-4	CASSSGTDEKLFF	TGTGCCAGCAGTTCCGGGACAGATGAAAAACTGTTTTTT
few	TRBD2	TRBV11-2	TRBJ2-5	CASSLVRGRAGKTQYF	TGTGCCAGCAGCTTAGTGCGCGGGAGGGCCGGAAAGACCCAGTACTTC
few	.	TRBV2	TRBJ2-1	CASSERRRELIYNEQFF	TGTGCCAGCAGTGAAAGGAGGAGGGAGCTAATCTACAATGAGCAGTTCTTC
few	.	TRBV30	TRBJ2-3	CAWGNNRETQYF	TGTGCCTGGGGTAACAACAGGGAAACGCAGTATTTT
.	TRBD2	TRBV7-9	TRBJ2-2	CASSLGLAGFTGELFF	TGTGCCAGCAGCTTAGGACTAGCGGGATTCACCGGGGAGCTGTTTTTT
.	TRBD1	TRBV15	TRBJ2-2	CATSITGANTGELFF	TGTGCCACCAGCATAACAGGGGCCAACACCGGGGAGCTGTTTTTT
.	.	TRBV21-1	TRBJ2-2	CASSNLSQRANTGELFF	TGTGCCAGCAGCAATCTCTCTCAGAGGGCGAACACCGGGGAGCTGTTTTTT
few	TRBD1	TRBV10-1	TRBJ2-4	CASSVETGSFQYF	TGCGCCAGCAGTGTGGAGACAGGGAGTTTTCAGTACTTC
few	TRBD1	TRBV5-5	TRBJ1-2	CASSLYYRGQGGYTF	TGTGCCAGCAGCTTGTACTACAGGGGGCAGGGTGGCTACACCTTC
few	.	TRBV5-1	TRBJ2-5	CASSSQGGEETQYF	TGCGCCAGCAGCAGTCAAGGGGGGGAAGAGACCCAGTACTTC
.	TRBD1	TRBV29-1	TRBJ1-1	CSVLDRGPNTEAFF	TGCAGCGTTTTGGACAGGGGGCCGAACACTGAAGCTTTCTTT
few	TRBD1	TRBV2	TRBJ2-1	CASTVEGQGPYEQFF	TGTGCCAGCACTGTGGAGGGACAGGGCCCGTATGAGCAGTTCTTC
few	TRBD1	TRBV5-4	TRBJ2-2	CGTGGTGELFF	TGTGGGACAGGGGGCACCGGGGAGCTGTTTTTT
.	TRBD1	TRBV7-9	TRBJ2-2	CASSFTGANTGELFF	TGTGCCAGCAGCTTCACAGGGGCGAACACCGGGGAGCTGTTTTTT
.	.	TRBV5-8	TRBJ2-3	CASSSGQISTDTQYF	TGTGCCAGCAGCTCTGGACAGATCTCCACAGATACGCAGTATTTT
.	TRBD1	TRBV7-8	TRBJ2-1	CASLLKGDRGYNEQFF	TGTGCCAGCCTTTTAAAGGGGGACAGGGGGTACAATGAGCAGTTCTTC
few	TRBD2	TRBV2	TRBJ2-1	CASSAGGGTYNEQFF	TGTGCCAGCAGTGCAGGCGGGGGGACGTACAATGAGCAGTTCTTC
few	TRBD1	TRBV27	TRBJ2-4	CASSSHRTGIVQNIQYF	TGTGCCAGCAGTTCTCATAGGACAGGGATTGTTCAAAACATTCAGTACTTC
few	.	TRBV9	TRBJ1-2	CASSVDPAGDYGYTF	TGTGCCAGCAGCGTAGATCCAGCAGGGGACTATGGCTACACCTTC
few	.	TRBV21-1	TRBJ1-5	CASKCECNQPQHF	TGTGCCAGCAAATGCGAGTGTAATCAGCCCCAGCATTTT
few	TRBD2	TRBV19	TRBJ2-1	CASRKLAGGLNEQFF	TGTGCCAGTAGGAAACTAGCGGGAGGGCTGAATGAGCAGTTCTTC
.	.	TRBV27	TRBJ2-1	CASSLYSPVGGEQFF	TGTGCCAGCAGTTTATATTCCCCGGTCGGAGGGGAGCAGTTCTTC
.	TRBD2	TRBV2	TRBJ2-1	CASSESRAGAAGVGVNEQFF	TGTGCCAGCAGTGAATCTCGTGCGGGGGCAGCGGGAGTAGGTGTGAATGAGCAGTTCTTC
.	TRBD2	TRBV7-2	TRBJ2-5	CASSLSSGRGKTQYF	TGTGCCAGCAGCTTATCTAGCGGGAGGGGAAAGACCCAGTACTTC
few	TRBD2	TRBV9	TRBJ2-7	CASSVGGSGSYEQYF	TGTGCCAGCAGCGTAGGGGGTAGCGGGTCTTACGAGCAGTACTTC
few	.	TRBV2	TRBJ2-7	CASSDTYEQYF	TGTGCCAGCAGCGACACTTACGAGCAGTACTTC
few	TRBD1	TRBV6-1	TRBJ1-2	CASSETGTGFDGYTF	TGTGCCAGCAGTGAAACCGGGACAGGGTTCGATGGCTACACCTTC
many	.	TRBV30	TRBJ2-5	CAWSAFRETQYF	TGTGCCTGGAGTGCCTTTCGAGAGACCCAGTACTTC
few	TRBD1	TRBV29-1	TRBJ2-2	CSVGGQGYTGELFF	TGCAGCGTTGGAGGACAGGGATACACCGGGGAGCTGTTTTTT
once	TRBD1	TRBV5-1	TRBJ2-2	CASSLRGPGTGELFF	TGCGCCAGCAGCCTCAGGGGGCCGGGCACCGGGGAGCTGTTTTTT
few	TRBD2	TRBV6-5	TRBJ2-1	CASSSLAGATYNEQFF	TGTGCCAGCAGTTCCCTCGCGGGAGCCACCTACAATGAGCAGTTCTTC
few	.	TRBV2	TRBJ2-3	CASSEHGFTSTDTQYF	TGTGCCAGCAGTGAACACGGGTTTACTAGCACAGATACGCAGTATTTT
.	.	TRBV11-2	TRBJ2-7	CASSSEDYEQYF	TGTGCCAGCAGCTCGGAGGACTACGAGCAGTACTTC
few	.	TRBV15	TRBJ2-1	CATSRDWGEQFF	TGTGCCACCAGCAGGGACTGGGGTGAGCAGTTCTTC
.	.	TRBV4-1	TRBJ1-1	CASSQQGYTEAFF	TGCGCCAGCAGCCAACAGGGCTACACTGAAGCTTTCTTT
few	TRBD2	TRBV19	TRBJ2-1	CASKSHLAGRSYNEQFF	TGTGCCAGTAAATCGCATCTAGCGGGCCGCTCCTACAATGAGCAGTTCTTC
few	.	TRBV2	TRBJ2-5	CASSEGVRAETQYF	TGTGCCAGCAGTGAAGGAGTCAGGGCAGAGACCCAGTACTTC
.	.	TRBV29-1	TRBJ2-5	CSVEEAGLGEAQYF	TGCAGCGTTGAAGAGGCTGGCCTGGGGGAGGCCCAGTACTTC
.	TRBD1	TRBV4-2	TRBJ2-7	CASSTLRDRGSYEQYF	TGTGCCAGCAGCACTCTACGGGACAGGGGGTCCTACGAGCAGTACTTC
.	TRBD2	TRBV6-6	TRBJ2-6	CASSIAGVRGANVLTF	TGTGCCAGCAGTATAGCGGGAGTTAGGGGGGCCAACGTCCTGACTTTC
.	.	TRBV7-8	TRBJ2-2	CASSTKGGDVNTGEPFF	TGTGCCAGCAGCACAAAGGGCGGAGACGTGAACACCGGGGAGCCGTTTTTT
few	TRBD1	TRBV19	TRBJ1-5	CASRGQGNQPQHF	TGTGCCAGTAGAGGACAGGGGAATCAGCCCCAGCATTTT
.	TRBD1	TRBV5-1	TRBJ2-5	CASSNPTGTQETQYF	TGCGCCAGCAGCAATCCGACAGGGACCCAAGAGACCCAGTACTTC
.	.	TRBV4-2	TRBJ1-3	CASSLLGQGNTIYF	TGTGCCAGCAGCCTTTTGGGGCAGGGAAACACCATATATTTT
.	.	TRBV25-1	TRBJ1-2	CASSPNQWRVGGYTF	TGTGCCAGCAGTCCAAACCAATGGAGGGTTGGTGGCTACACCTTC
few	TRBD1	TRBV6-1	TRBJ2-7	CASRDRRYEQYF	TGTGCCAGCCGGGACAGGCGATACGAGCAGTACTTC
.	.	TRBV5-1	TRBJ2-7	CASSPGLSYEQYF	TGCGCCAGCAGCCCGGGACTCTCCTACGAGCAGTACTTC
few	.	TRBV4-2	TRBJ1-3	CASSISSGNTIYF	TGTGCCAGCAGCATCAGCTCTGGAAACACCATATATTTT
.	.	TRBV5-4	TRBJ2-3	CASTGTQYTDTQYF	TGTGCCAGCACCGGGACTCAATACACAGATACGCAGTATTTT
few	TRBD1	TRBV5-1	TRBJ1-1	CASSGSGTGALGAFF	TGCGCCAGCAGCGGATCCGGGACAGGGGCTCTCGGGGCTTTCTTT
many	.	TRBV5-8	TRBJ2-1	CASSRGGGPYNEQFF	TGTGCCAGCAGTCGAGGGGGTGGACCCTACAATGAGCAGTTCTTC
.	.	TRBV6-1	TRBJ2-7	CASSFPPLYEQYF	TGTGCCAGCAGTTTCCCCCCACTCTACGAGCAGTACTTC
few	.	TRBV11-2	TRBJ2-1	CASSPSPNNEQFF	TGTGCCAGCAGCCCTAGCCCGAACAATGAGCAGTTCTTC
.	TRBD2	TRBV10-1	TRBJ2-1	CASSVSGSQYNEQFF	TGCGCCAGCAGCGTTAGCGGGAGCCAATACAATGAGCAGTTCTTC